The 23 T cell receptor beta chains below all came from one sample that was sequenced in a study of a mutant IDH1 vaccine in newly diagnosed glioma. The protocol was immunoSEQ multiplex PCR, while the TCRdb copy is restricted to in-frame clones and leaves out a portion. The repertoire consists of about 81,000 clones, with roughly 85% occurring once and the leading ten covering 2% to 2.5%. These TCRs' antigens remain unknown. Regarding time point: week 23, last vaccination. Vaccine doses each comprised 300 ug of mutant IDH1 20-mer peptide, with topical imiquimod. This specimen was PBMCs, taken from a glioma patient whose treatment included an IDH1 peptide vaccine. All receptors derive from a man aged 25 to 45 with glioma. Some clones in this sample may be carry-over from other donors' samples.

The rearrangement uses TRBV7-8 and TRBJ1-1; 8 bases agree with TRBD1. Germline V gene lookup returns CDR1 SGHVS and CDR2 FQNEAQ. The CDR3 length is 18 residues. After removal of 5 bases from V and 5 bases from J, the junction contained 19 bases not matched to a gene. As DNA, the CDR3 is TGTGCCAGCAGCACCCATTACAGGGGGGAAATAAGAAGAACTGAAGCTTTCTTT. This translates into CASSTHYRGEIRRTEAFF.

The CDR3 reads CASSTRTGRRTDTQYF. In DNA, the CDR3 is TGTGCCAGTAGTACCCGAACCGGGAGAAGGACAGATACGCAGTATTTT. V is TRBV19 and J is TRBJ2-3, with D perhaps TRBD2 (6 bases). V lost 4 bases and J lost 3, with 17 bases in between. CDR1 is LNHDA, CDR2 SQIVND, per germline (reference sequence). The CDR3 has 16 amino acids. Full variable domain (outside the CDR3, taken from reference TRBV19 and TRBJ2-3): DGGITQSPKYLFRKEGQNVTLSCEQNLNHDAMYWYRQDPGQGLRLIYYSQIVNDFQKGDIAEGYSVSREKKESFPLTVTSAQKNPTAFYLCASSTRTGRRTDTQYFGPGTRLTVL.

J is TRBJ2-1 and V is TRBV9; TRBD1 agrees at 11 bases. Trimming took 4 bases from V and 4 from J; bases not matched to a gene: 7. CDR1 SGDLS and CDR2 YYNGEE come from the germline V gene. CDR3 length: 16 residues. The DNA for the CDR3 is TGTGCCAGCAGCCCGCGGGACAGGGGGGAATACAATGAGCAGTTCTTC. Protein sequence: CASSPRDRGEYNEQFF.

J is TRBJ2-5 and V is TRBV13, with a weak D call TRBD2 (7 bases). V was shortened by 4 bases and J by 1 base, with 10 bases between the two germline ends. This CDR3 is 14 amino acids long. Germline V gene sequence: CDR1 PRHDT, CDR2 FYEKMQ (reference sequence). The CDR3 nucleotides read TGTGCCAGCAGCTCGGGGGGCTTCCAAGAGACCCAGTACTTC. Protein product: CASSSGGFQETQYF.

This sequence joins TRBV28 and TRBJ1-2; 8 bases match TRBD1. This CDR3 has 12 amino acids. J lost 4 bases, V lost 8 bases, and 3 bases had no gene match. Germline CDR1 and CDR2: MDHEN and SYDVKM. CDR3 DNA: TGTGCCAGCGAACAGGGGGTCTATGGCTACACCTTC. Its protein product is CASEQGVYGYTF.

The rearrangement uses TRBV5-1 and TRBJ2-3; tentative D call: TRBD2 (7 bases). Germline values: CDR1 SGHRS, CDR2 YFSETQ. V lost 6 bases, J lost 6 bases, and 17 bases lay in between. This CDR3 comprises 14 residues. For the CDR3, the DNA is TGCGCCAGCATGGCTGGGGGGGCCCTGGATACGCAGTATTTT. Residues: CASMAGGALDTQYF.

The DNA of the CDR3 is TGTGCCAGCAGCGTCGGGACTTGGGCCTACGAGCAGTACTTC. It specifies CASSVGTWAYEQYF. The genes are TRBV9 and TRBJ2-7, with a weak D call TRBD2 (6 bases). Trimming stripped 2 bases from V and 2 bases from J, with 11 bases between. CDR3 length equals 14 residues. Germline V lookup: CDR1 SGDLS, CDR2 YYNGEE.

The rearrangement uses TRBV29-1 and TRBJ2-1; perhaps D is TRBD1 or TRBD2 (5 bases each). This CDR3 has 11 residues. CDR1 is SQVTM and CDR2 is ANQGSEA in the germline V gene. V was shortened by 0 bases and J by 14 bases, with 11 bases between the two germline ends. CDR3 in amino acids: CSVEDGQGEFF. The CDR3 nucleotides are TGCAGCGTTGAAGATGGGCAGGGAGAGTTCTTC.

V and J are TRBV7-2 and TRBJ2-5; maybe TRBD2 (5 bases). V dropped 5 bases and J dropped 5 bases, with 9 bases sitting between them. Per germline, CDR1 SGHTA and CDR2 FQGNSA. CDR3 length: 12 residues. The CDR3 loop is CASSGSGETQYF. The DNA for the CDR3 is TGTGCCAGCAGCGGGTCGGGGGAGACCCAGTACTTC.

This rearrangement joins TRBV9 to TRBJ2-3; weak D call: TRBD1 (6 bases). Trimming took 4 bases from V and 2 from J, leaving 11 bases between them. The CDR3 loop spans 14 amino acids. Germline values: CDR1 SGDLS, CDR2 YYNGEE. The CDR3: CASSFTGYTDTQYF. In nucleotides, the CDR3 is TGTGCCAGCAGCTTCACAGGGTACACAGATACGCAGTATTTT.

The genes are TRBV4-3 and TRBJ1-2; 8 positions match TRBD1. The germline V gene encodes CDR1 LGHNA and CDR2 YSLEER. The CDR3 sequence is 15 residues long. The J segment lost 6 bases and the V segment lost 0 bases, leaving 6 bases of the junction unmatched. The CDR3 DNA reads TGCGCCAGCAGCCAAGAGGCGACAGGGGAACATGGCTACACCTTC. Protein product: CASSQEATGEHGYTF.

V is TRBV2 and J is TRBJ1-2, with a tentative D call TRBD1 (5 bases). The germline V gene has CDR1 SNHLY and CDR2 FYNNEI. The CDR3 consists of 12 residues. Between the trimmed V and J ends, which lost 6 bases and 4 bases, there was a span of 9 bases. The CDR3 sequence: CASRGRIYGYTF. The CDR3, as DNA: TGTGCCAGCAGGGGACGGATCTATGGCTACACCTTC. The whole variable domain, remainder taken from reference TRBV2 and TRBJ1-2, is EPEVTQTPSHQVTQMGQEVILRCVPISNHLYFYWYRQILGQKVEFLVSFYNNEISEKSEIFDDQFSVERPDGSNFTLKIRSTKLEDSAMYFCASRGRIYGYTFGSGTRLTVV.

This rearrangement joins TRBV18 to TRBJ1-3; weak D call: TRBD1 (6 bases). This CDR3 spans 15 amino acids. Per germline, CDR1 KGHSH and CDR2 LQKENI. With 6 bases removed from V and 4 bases from J, the gap between germline ends came to 16 bases. The DNA of the CDR3 is TGTGCCAGCTCCCCCGGTGGGGGGCCCGGAAACACCATATATTTT. This encodes CASSPGGGPGNTIYF.

In regard to this clone: Other DNA sequences from this sample encode an identical CDR3 as well. The chain links TRBV7-2 to TRBJ2-7; TRBD2 agrees at 14 bases. This CDR3 comprises 16 residues. J was trimmed by 3 bases and V by 2 bases; bases with no gene match: 3. From germline, CDR1 is SGHTA and CDR2 FQGNSA. The CDR3 DNA sequence: TGTGCCAGCAGCTTACTCGGACTAGCGGGAGGCTACGAGCAGTACTTC. Amino acid sequence: CASSLLGLAGGYEQYF.

The CDR3 DNA reads TGTGCCAGCAGCCGACAAGAGACCCAGTACTTC. Its protein product is CASSRQETQYF. The rearrangement joins TRBV7-9 to TRBJ2-5; D not certain. The length of the CDR3 is 11 residues. Germline CDR1 and CDR2: SEHNR and FQNEAQ (reference sequence). V was shortened by 5 bases and J by 2 bases, with 3 bases between the two germline ends.

The J gene is TRBJ2-7, the V gene TRBV7-9; no definite D call. The V gene lost 0 bases and the J gene lost 2 bases, with 8 bases spanning the gap. The CDR3 is made up of 14 amino acids. The germline V gene encodes CDR1 SEHNR and CDR2 FQNEAQ (reference sequence). The CDR3 coding sequence is TGTGCCAGCAGCTTAGCCTCTGGGACCTACGAGCAGTACTTC. Protein sequence: CASSLASGTYEQYF. Supplemented by reference TRBV7-9 and TRBJ2-7, the full variable domain reads DTGVSQNPRHKITKRGQNVTFRCDPISEHNRLYWYRQTLGQGPEFLTYFQNEAQLEKSRLLSDRFSAERPKGSFSTLEIQRTEQGDSAMYLCASSLASGTYEQYFGPGTRLTVT.

The genes are TRBV18 and TRBJ1-1; 7 bases are a match to TRBD1. The V gene end was trimmed by 2 bases and the J gene end by 5 bases; junction bases not matched to a gene: 8. Germline V gene data show CDR1 as KGHSH and CDR2 as LQKENI. The CDR3 is 15 residues long. The CDR3 DNA reads TGTGCCAGCTCACCAAGGCAGGGGGGGAGTACTGAAGCTTTCTTT. Its protein product is CASSPRQGGSTEAFF.

The chain links TRBV28 to TRBJ1-2, with D tentatively TRBD1 (6 bases). The CDR3 loop spans 14 amino acids. The V gene's germline CDR1 is MDHEN and CDR2 SYDVKM. V lost 6 bases to trimming and J lost 4 bases, with 15 bases between them. CDR3 sequence (DNA): TGTGCCAGCAGGAAAGGACAGAGCATCTATGGCTACACCTTC. Amino acid sequence: CASRKGQSIYGYTF.

A few counts support this clone. The V call is TRBV4-2, the J call TRBJ1-2, with D perhaps matching TRBD1 (5 bases). The V end was cut by 0 bases, the J end by 6 bases, with 17 bases between. Germline CDR1 is LGHNA and CDR2 is YNFKEQ. The CDR3 is made up of 16 amino acids. The DNA for the CDR3 is TGTGCCAGCAGCCAAGAGTTAAGGACTACAGGCAATGGCTACACCTTC. Protein: CASSQELRTTGNGYTF.

The V gene is TRBV7-2, the J gene TRBJ1-4; TRBD1 might be the D (6 bases). This CDR3 comprises 14 residues. The germline CDR1 and CDR2 sequences are SGHTA and FQGNSA. The V end was cut by 5 bases, the J end by 3 bases, with 10 bases between. The CDR3, as DNA: TGTGCCAGCAGCCAGGGACACTCTAATGAAAAACTGTTTTTT. Translating it yields CASSQGHSNEKLFF.

V usage is TRBV27 and J usage is TRBJ2-2; D may be TRBD1 or TRBD2 (5 bases each). CDR1 and CDR2 from the germline V gene are MNHEY and SMNVEV (reference sequence). The CDR3 is made up of 15 amino acids. Trimming pared 0 bases from V and 7 bases from J, leaving 12 bases between. This CDR3 is CASSLSQGGGGELFF. DNA of the CDR3: TGTGCCAGCAGTTTATCCCAGGGTGGAGGCGGGGAGCTGTTTTTT.

V gene TRBV7-9 combines with J gene TRBJ2-5; a weak D match, TRBD1 (5 bases). V lost 5 bases and J 6 bases, leaving 16 bases between the germline ends. The germline gives CDR1 SEHNR, CDR2 FQNEAQ (reference sequence). CDR3 size: 14 residues. The CDR3 coding sequence is TGTGCCAGCAGCCAAGACATACAGGAGAAGACCCAGTACTTC. The encoded protein is CASSQDIQEKTQYF.

The CDR3 spells CASSFYLGSGNTIYF. The CDR3 DNA reads as TGTGCCAGCAGCTTTTACTTGGGCTCTGGAAACACCATATATTTT. This sequence joins TRBV7-2 and TRBJ1-3; D gene unclear. Per the germline V gene, CDR1 is SGHTA and CDR2 is FQGNSA. The V end was cut by 3 bases, the J end by 0 bases, with 9 bases between. The CDR3 length is 15 residues.